The 10 T cell receptor beta chains given below trace back to one sample, sequenced in a study of T-cell reconstitution after alpha-beta-depleted transplantation in children. Preparation of the TCRbeta library used unique molecular identifiers. TCRdb redid the calling of the PCR reads with MiXCR, one entry per CDR3 protein. The data contain about 980,000 distinct CDR3 sequences, 25% to 35% of them seen just once; the ten biggest clones take up roughly 27%. This specimen was PBMCs, mostly from graft donor cells, taken 360 days after TCRalphabeta/CD19-depleted stem cell transplant. All receptors derive from a boy younger than two who had a stem cell transplant for SCID, so the T cells may come from the graft donor.

This clonotype was observed a few times. This rearrangement joins TRBV7-9 to TRBJ2-3; a weak D match, TRBD1 (6 bases). This CDR3 has 14 residues. V lost 7 bases and J lost 3, with 14 bases in between. Per germline, CDR1 SEHNR and CDR2 FQNEAQ (reference sequence). The DNA for the CDR3 is TGTGCCAGCAACCCGGGACAATCAACAGATACGCAGTATTTT. Translating it yields CASNPGQSTDTQYF.

The CDR3, as DNA: TGTGCCAGCAGCCAAGCGCCCCCCCGAGGGATCCCCGGGGGTACGCAGTATTTT. This sequence encodes CASSQAPPRGIPGGTQYF. This chain joins TRBV4-2 and TRBJ2-3, with a possible D match to TRBD2 (6 bases). In germline, CDR1 is LGHNA, CDR2 YNFKEQ. The CDR3 totals 18 residues. The V and J ends lost 1 base and 8 bases respectively, with 25 bases between them.

This clonotype was counted a few times. The chain employs TRBV15 and TRBJ2-1; TRBD2 aligns across 8 bases. The junction had 3 bases not matched to a gene; V was cut back by 0 bases and J by 2 bases. The germline gives CDR1 LNHNV, CDR2 YYDKDF (reference sequence). This CDR3 contains 16 residues. CDR3 nucleotide sequence: TGTGCCACCAGCAGAGAAGGGCGGGGGGCCTACAATGAGCAGTTCTTC. As protein: CATSREGRGAYNEQFF.

This clonotype appeared a few times. The chain recombines TRBV10-3 with TRBJ2-3, with TRBD2 as a possible D gene (6 bases). Trimming left V 2 bases short and J 5 bases short, with 20 bases between. There are 17 residues in the CDR3. In germline, CDR1 is ENHRY, CDR2 SYGVKD. CDR3 DNA sequence: TGTGCCATCAGTGAGGGGCTGCGGCGGGAAAAGAGAGATACGCAGTATTTT. This encodes CAISEGLRREKRDTQYF.

The chain links TRBV11-3 to TRBJ1-1; D perhaps matches TRBD1 (5 bases). Germline-derived CDR1 and CDR2 are SGHNT and YENEEA. V was pared by 6 bases and J by 1 base, with 12 bases between. The CDR3 length is 14 residues. Here the CDR3 DNA reads TGTGCCAGCAGTTCAGGGCAATGGAACACTGAAGCTTTCTTT. It specifies CASSSGQWNTEAFF. Together with reference TRBV11-3 and TRBJ1-1, the CDR3 gives the full variable domain: EAGVVQSPRYKIIEKKQPVAFWCNPISGHNTLYWYLQNLGQGPELLIRYENEEAVDDSQLPKDRFSAERLKGVDSTLKIQPAELGDSAVYLCASSSGQWNTEAFFGQGTRLTVV.

This chain uses TRBV12-3 or TRBV12-4 with TRBJ1-4; 8 bases are a match to TRBD1. The length of the CDR3 is 14 residues. The V gene end was trimmed by 3 bases and the J gene end by 8 bases; junction bases not matched to a gene: 5. DNA of the CDR3: TGTGCCAGCAGTTTTTCAGGGGGCAAGGAAAAACTGTTTTTT. It yields the protein CASSFSGGKEKLFF.

This chain uses TRBV5-1 with TRBJ2-4; D call uncertain. With 0 bases removed from V and 0 bases from J, the gap between germline ends came to 10 bases. Germline lookup yields CDR1 SGHRS and CDR2 YFSETQ. CDR3 length equals 16 residues. CDR3 loop: CASSLGDTIAKNIQYF. CDR3 coding DNA: TGCGCCAGCAGCTTGGGAGACACCATAGCCAAAAACATTCAGTACTTC.

This clonotype has just a few counts. This chain connects TRBV20-1 to TRBJ1-6, with a possible D match to TRBD1 (5 bases). Germline V gives CDR1 DFQATT, CDR2 SNEGSKA (reference sequence). The ends were cut back, 1 base at V and 2 bases at J, with 9 bases in the middle. The CDR3 is made up of 15 amino acids. CDR3 coding DNA: TGCAGTGCTAGAGGTCCAGGGCCCTATAATTCACCCCTCCACTTT. This sequence encodes CSARGPGPYNSPLHF.

This clonotype was recorded a few times. The V gene is TRBV24-1, the J gene TRBJ2-1; TRBD1 is a possible D gene (6 bases). V lost 3 bases, J lost 7 bases, and 12 bases lay in between. From germline, CDR1 is KGHDR and CDR2 SFDVKD. CDR3 length equals 14 residues. CDR3 in DNA: TGTGCCACCAGTGATGGGGGCGGGTGGAATGAGCAGTTCTTC. This codes for CATSDGGGWNEQFF.

This clonotype has more than one count but fewer than ten. V and J are TRBV24-1 and TRBJ1-5; D gene ambiguous. Germline values: CDR1 KGHDR, CDR2 SFDVKD. CDR3 size: 13 residues. Trimming removed 6 bases at V and 4 bases at J, with 9 bases between. CDR3 nucleotides: TGTGCCACCAGTAATGGTGGGAATCAGCCCCAGCATTTT. It encodes CATSNGGNQPQHF.